A selection of T cell receptor beta chains follows, all from one sample in a study of blood T cell repertoires in COVID-19. TCRdb keeps only in-frame clones here, not all; method: immunoSEQ multiplex PCR. The data hold more than 250,000 clones, with 87% observed a single time. Material for sequencing was peripheral blood. Receptors were obtained from a man between 45 and 60 years old with active or convalescent COVID-19. The CDR3 runs from the conserved cysteine through the conserved F or W.

j_call v_call cdr3_aa
TRBJ1-5 TRBV6-2/TRBV6-3 CASSFEEGGQPQHF
TRBJ2-5 TRBV5-4 CASSRGGAGGETQYF
TRBJ2-7 TRBV4-2 CASSQGAGGPNYEQYF
TRBJ1-5 TRBV4-1 CASSQERTGYQPQHF
TRBJ2-3 TRBV2 CASRQGLDSNTQYF
TRBJ1-2 TRBV5-1 CASSPKVGRVNYGYTF
TRBJ1-5 TRBV12-3/TRBV12-4 CASSLEDSSPQHF
TRBJ2-1 TRBV5-8 CASSLALAGGIYEQFF
TRBJ1-1 TRBV19 CASSSRGNTEAFF
TRBJ1-2 TRBV10-3 CAISEEGATYGYTF
TRBJ1-4 TRBV4-3 CASSLRTAGYEKLFF
TRBJ2-5 TRBV3-1/TRBV3-2 CASSQGRQETQYF
TRBJ2-2 TRBV18 CASSPAGTFAGELFF
TRBJ2-1 TRBV7-2 CASSARPGRFPSSYNEQFF
TRBJ2-7 TRBV3-1/TRBV3-2 CASRNAGSSYEQYF
TRBJ1-1 TRBV11-2 CASSLRELRGEAFF
TRBJ1-1 TRBV2 CASTRARQENTEAFF
TRBJ2-2 TRBV7-8 CASQSPGTVNTGELFF
TRBJ2-7 TRBV28 CASSPYASEQYF
TRBJ1-6 TRBV3-1/TRBV3-2 CASSLSGEGPPLHF
TRBJ1-1 TRBV7-9 CASSLVGQEAFF
TRBJ2-7 TRBV4-1 CASSQDTGAEQYF
TRBJ2-2 TRBV5-6 CASSSGTANTGELFF
TRBJ2-7 TRBV24-1 CATSDSGGGYEQYF
TRBJ2-5 TRBV4-2 CASSQAGSSGGRGQETQYF
TRBJ2-1 TRBV15 CATSRGQAQPDNEQFF
TRBJ1-5 TRBV6-5 CASSRDRNQPQHF
TRBJ1-1 TRBV4-1 CASSQETGLEAFF
TRBJ2-5 TRBV29-1 CSVEDRGLRETQYF